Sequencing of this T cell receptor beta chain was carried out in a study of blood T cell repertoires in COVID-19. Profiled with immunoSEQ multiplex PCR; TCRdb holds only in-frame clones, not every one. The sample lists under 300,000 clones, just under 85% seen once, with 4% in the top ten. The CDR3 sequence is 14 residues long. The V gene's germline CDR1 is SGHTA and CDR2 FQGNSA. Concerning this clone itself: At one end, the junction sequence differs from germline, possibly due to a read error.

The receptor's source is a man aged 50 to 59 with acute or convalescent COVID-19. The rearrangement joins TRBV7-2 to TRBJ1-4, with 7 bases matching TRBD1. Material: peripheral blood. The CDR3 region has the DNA TGTGCCAGCAGCCTGGGACAGCATAATGAAAAGCTGTTTTTT. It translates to CASSLGQHNEKLFF.